A single sample gave rise to the 31 T cell receptor beta chains below, sequenced in a study of OX40 agonist ivuxolimab in advanced cancers. The data were produced by immunoSEQ multiplex PCR, yet TCRdb's version contains in-frame clones alone and is incomplete. Altogether 25,000 to 35,000 clones are present, about 88% being singletons, with the ten largest covering under 25%. The sample consisted of CD4+ or CD8+ T cells sorted from blood, taken in a trial of the OX40 agonist ivuxolimab. These receptors were taken from an adult with an advanced solid tumor such as melanoma, head and neck, liver or kidney cancer.

This clone was recorded a few times. The CDR3 DNA follows: TGTGCCAGCAGTTTACGAGGGTCCCACGAGCAGTACTTC. It is translated as CASSLRGSHEQYF. The chain joins TRBV27 to TRBJ2-7; D possibly corresponds to TRBD2 (5 bases). CDR3 length equals 13 residues. Germline-derived CDR1 and CDR2 are MNHEY and SMNVEV (reference sequence). V was cut by 2 bases and J by 5 bases, with 10 bases left in between.

This rearrangement joins TRBV13 to TRBJ2-7; maybe TRBD2 (6 bases). The V end lost 4 bases, the J end lost 6 bases, and 16 bases lay between the germline ends. Germline V gene lookup returns CDR1 PRHDT and CDR2 FYEKMQ (reference sequence). The CDR3 spans 14 residues. CDR3: CASSSGDFGSEQYF. Here the CDR3 DNA reads TGTGCCAGCAGCTCCGGGGACTTCGGGTCCGAGCAGTACTTC. Full variable domain (rest looked up from reference TRBV13 and TRBJ2-7): AAGVIQSPRHLIKEKRETATLKCYPIPRHDTVYWYQQGPGQDPQFLISFYEKMQSDKGSIPDRFSAQQFSDYHSELNMSSLELGDSALYFCASSSGDFGSEQYFGPGTRLTVT.

V is TRBV5-1 and J is TRBJ2-7; D gene ambiguous. Germline-derived CDR1 and CDR2 are SGHRS and YFSETQ. The CDR3 is 12 amino acids. The V gene lost 5 bases and the J gene lost 1 base, with 7 bases spanning the gap. The CDR3 is CASRGSSYEQYF. CDR3 sequence (DNA): TGCGCCAGCAGGGGTTCTTCCTACGAGCAGTACTTC.

The gene calls are TRBV10-2 and TRBJ2-2; 7 nucleotides match TRBD2. The CDR3 spans 13 residues. Germline values: CDR1 WSHSY, CDR2 SAAADI. Trimming removed 4 bases from V and 5 bases from J; junction bases left unmatched: 1. CDR3 residues: CASSGGGTGELFF. In nucleotides, the CDR3 is TGCGCCAGCAGTGGGGGGGGGACCGGGGAGCTGTTTTTT.

The chain couples TRBV13 to TRBJ2-2; the D gene could be TRBD1 or TRBD2 (5 bases each). The germline gives CDR1 PRHDT, CDR2 FYEKMQ (reference sequence). The CDR3 consists of 15 residues. Between the trimmed V and J ends, which lost 2 bases and 5 bases, there was a span of 12 bases. The CDR3 nucleotides are TGTGCCAGCAGCTTACCGGGACGCTGGACCGGGGAGCTGTTTTTT. This translates into CASSLPGRWTGELFF.

The genes are TRBV12-2 and TRBJ2-7; the D call TRBD1 from the table was never checked on the DNA. TRBV12-2 constitutes a pseudogene. CDR3 length equals 14 residues. Here the CDR3 reads CASRAPTERYEQYF. The CDR3 DNA reads as TGTGCAAGTCGCGCCCCGACAGAGCGCTACGAGCAGTACTTC.

V usage is TRBV6-5 and J usage is TRBJ1-5, with D unresolved. CDR3 length: 12 residues. Germline V CDR1 and CDR2: MNHEY, SVGAGI. The V end lost 6 bases, the J end lost 7 bases, and 10 bases lay between the germline ends. In DNA form, the CDR3 reads TGTGCCAGCAGGACCAGTGGGCAGCCCCAGCATTTT. Encoded protein: CASRTSGQPQHF.

This CDR3 reads CAWARTVYNEQFF. DNA for the CDR3: TGTGCCTGGGCCCGGACTGTCTACAATGAGCAGTTCTTC. The gene calls are TRBV30 and TRBJ2-1; possible D gene TRBD2, 5 bases. The CDR3 has 13 residues. Germline values: CDR1 GTSNPN, CDR2 SVGIG (reference sequence). V was pared by 5 bases and J by 3 bases, with 11 bases between. Using reference TRBV30 and TRBJ2-1 for the parts outside the CDR3, the full variable domain is SQTIHQWPATLVQPVGSPLSLECTVEGTSNPNLYWYRQAAGRGLQLLFYSVGIGQISSEVPQNLSASRPQDRQFILSSKKLLLSDSGFYLCAWARTVYNEQFFGPGTRLTVL.

The gene calls are TRBV5-6 and TRBJ2-7; D is ambiguous. The V end was cut by 4 bases, the J end by 7 bases, with 15 bases between. Germline-derived CDR1 and CDR2 are SGHDT and YYEEEE. CDR3 length: 13 amino acids. Here the CDR3 DNA reads TGTGCCAGCAGCCTCCTCGGACCGTGGGAGCAGTACTTC. Translation: CASSLLGPWEQYF.

V gene TRBV27 combines with J gene TRBJ1-2; weak D call: TRBD1 (5 bases). CDR1 and CDR2 from the germline V gene are MNHEY and SMNVEV (reference sequence). Trimming shortened V by 10 bases and J by 6 bases, and 15 bases separated the two germline ends. The CDR3 sequence is 12 residues long. DNA for the CDR3: TGTGCCACCGCCCAAGGGGAGAATGGCTACACCTTC. Amino acid sequence: CATAQGENGYTF.

This chain uses TRBV28 with TRBJ2-7; possibly TRBD2 for D (5 bases). Per germline, CDR1 MDHEN and CDR2 SYDVKM. V lost 3 bases and J lost 7, with 10 bases in between. The CDR3 extends over 12 amino acids. The chain's CDR3 is CASSLRGNEQYF. CDR3 nucleotide sequence: TGTGCCAGCAGTTTGCGAGGGAATGAGCAGTACTTC.

This chain uses TRBV18 with TRBJ2-3; TRBD1 matches 9 bases. The germline V gene has CDR1 KGHSH and CDR2 LQKENI. The CDR3 sequence is 16 residues long. Germline trimming cut 4 bases from V and 5 bases from J; bases unmatched to any gene: 10. The CDR3 spells CASSLKDRGIEDTQYF. In nucleotides, the CDR3 is TGTGCCAGCTCACTAAAGGACAGGGGAATTGAAGATACGCAGTATTTT. The full variable domain, rest sourced from reference TRBV18 and TRBJ2-3, is NAGVMQNPRHLVRRRGQEARLRCSPMKGHSHVYWYRQLPEEGLKFMVYLQKENIIDESGMPKERFSAEFPKEGPSILRIQQVVRGDSAAYFCASSLKDRGIEDTQYFGPGTRLTVL.

The V call is TRBV9, the J call TRBJ1-2; TRBD1 is a possible D gene (5 bases). V was trimmed by 0 bases and J by 6 bases, leaving 12 bases between them. This CDR3 comprises 14 residues. The germline gives CDR1 SGDLS, CDR2 YYNGEE. CDR3 coding DNA: TGTGCCAGCAGCGTAGAGGTAGCGACAGATGGCTACACCTTC. Translation: CASSVEVATDGYTF.

The chain couples TRBV5-6 to TRBJ2-5; D may be TRBD1 or TRBD2 (5 bases each). This CDR3 contains 15 residues. CDR1 is SGHDT, CDR2 YYEEEE, per germline. V lost 0 bases and J 4 bases, leaving 13 bases between the germline ends. DNA for the CDR3: TGTGCCAGCAGCTTGGGTAGCGAGGGGTCAGAGACCCAGTACTTC. It translates to CASSLGSEGSETQYF.

In its sample, this clone was seen a few times. V and J are TRBV11-2 and TRBJ2-7, with D possibly matching TRBD2 (5 bases). CDR1 SGHAT and CDR2 FQNNGV come from the germline V gene. The ends were cut back, 5 bases at V and 0 bases at J, with 11 bases in the middle. This CDR3 comprises 14 residues. The DNA of the CDR3 is TGTGCCAGCAGCCGAGGGCATCTCTCCTACGAGCAGTACTTC. This encodes CASSRGHLSYEQYF. Together with reference TRBV11-2 and TRBJ2-7, the CDR3 gives the full variable domain: EAGVAQSPRYKIIEKRQSVAFWCNPISGHATLYWYQQILGQGPKLLIQFQNNGVVDDSQLPKDRFSAERLKGVDSTLKIQPAKLEDSAVYLCASSRGHLSYEQYFGPGTRLTVT.

This chain joins TRBV5-1 and TRBJ2-1; D is possibly TRBD2 (6 bases). The CDR3 length is 15 residues. Between the trimmed V and J ends, which lost 5 bases and 0 bases, there was a span of 12 bases. Germline V lookup: CDR1 SGHRS, CDR2 YFSETQ. Written as DNA, the CDR3 is TGCGCCAGCAGGCTCCGGGACTCCTCCTACAATGAGCAGTTCTTC. The encoded protein is CASRLRDSSYNEQFF.

The chain uses TRBV7-9 and TRBJ1-5, with TRBD1 identical over 12 bases. The germline V gene has CDR1 SEHNR and CDR2 FQNEAQ (reference sequence). This CDR3 contains 15 residues. The junction had 6 bases not matched to a gene; V was cut back by 3 bases and J by 9 bases. This chain's CDR3 is CASSLGTGGLWPQHF. The DNA of the CDR3 is TGTGCCAGCAGCTTGGGGACAGGGGGCTTGTGGCCCCAGCATTTT.

The sample holds one count of this clone. The chain couples TRBV19 to TRBJ1-5; possibly TRBD1 for D (5 bases). The CDR3 covers 16 residues. The V end was cut by 7 bases, the J end by 0 bases, with 16 bases between. Germline CDR1 is LNHDA and CDR2 is SQIVND (reference sequence). The CDR3 coding sequence is TGTGCCAGTAATTGGGACTCCTGGGGTAGCAATCAGCCCCAGCATTTT. The encoded protein is CASNWDSWGSNQPQHF.

The chain has TRBV5-1 and TRBJ2-7; 15 bases match TRBD2. The CDR3 contains 18 residues. Germline V lookup: CDR1 SGHRS, CDR2 YFSETQ. Trimming cost V 3 bases and J 2 bases; bases outside gene matches: 9. CDR3 region: CASSSAGLAGGWAYEQYF. Written as DNA, the CDR3 is TGCGCCAGCAGCTCCGCGGGACTAGCGGGAGGCTGGGCCTACGAGCAGTACTTC.

The V call is TRBV5-4, the J call TRBJ2-1; a weak D match, TRBD2 (6 bases). Germline V gene data show CDR1 as SGHNT and CDR2 as YYREEE (reference sequence). Trimming left V 3 bases short and J 4 bases short, with 17 bases between. CDR3 length: 16 amino acids. The CDR3 bases are TGTGCCAGCAGCTCCCATGTGGTAGCGGTATACAATGAGCAGTTCTTC. Translation: CASSSHVVAVYNEQFF.

The rearrangement links TRBV9 to TRBJ2-5; 7 nucleotides agree with TRBD2. Germline V gives CDR1 SGDLS, CDR2 YYNGEE. The CDR3 extends over 15 amino acids. With 4 bases clipped from V and 2 bases from J, the junction kept 8 bases outside the gene matches. This CDR3 reads CASSPSGAVQETQYF. The CDR3 nucleotides are TGTGCCAGCAGCCCGAGCGGGGCCGTTCAAGAGACCCAGTACTTC. The full variable domain, completed using reference TRBV9 and TRBJ2-5, is DSGVTQTPKHLITATGQRVTLRCSPRSGDLSVYWYQQSLDQGLQFLIQYYNGEERAKGNILERFSAQQFPDLHSELNLSSLELGDSALYFCASSPSGAVQETQYFGPGTRLLVL.

The chain links TRBV10-3 to TRBJ2-1; 8 bases fit TRBD2. The CDR3 totals 15 residues. The J segment lost 6 bases and the V segment lost 2 bases, leaving 6 bases of the junction unmatched. Germline loops: CDR1 ENHRY, CDR2 SYGVKD. Here the CDR3 reads CAISEDGGASNEQFF. In DNA, the CDR3 is TGTGCCATCAGTGAGGACGGGGGGGCTTCCAATGAGCAGTTCTTC.

This rearrangement joins TRBV2 to TRBJ2-7, with D perhaps given as TRBD1 or TRBD2 (5 bases each). V shed 10 bases and J shed 2 bases, with 12 bases lying between them. CDR1 is SNHLY and CDR2 is FYNNEI in the germline V gene. This CDR3 is built from 12 residues. The CDR3 region is CATRDGTYEQYF. In DNA form, the CDR3 reads TGTGCCACCAGGGACGGGACCTACGAGCAGTACTTC.

The chain links TRBV10-3 to TRBJ1-5; no clear D gene. The V end was cut by 7 bases, the J end by 5 bases, with 6 bases between. Looked up from germline, CDR1 is ENHRY and CDR2 is SYGVKD. This CDR3 has 11 residues. The DNA for the CDR3 is TGTGCCATCACCCTACATCAGCCCCAGCATTTT. Translating it yields CAITLHQPQHF.

This clone appeared a single time. The chain couples TRBV12-5 to TRBJ2-1; D gene unclear. The germline V gene encodes CDR1 LGHNT and CDR2 FRNRAP. V dropped 2 bases and J dropped 4 bases, with 0 bases sitting between them. The CDR3 is made up of 11 amino acids. As DNA, the CDR3 is TGTGCTAGTGGTTTGTACAATGAGCAGTTCTTC. This codes for CASGLYNEQFF.

This clone was picked up a small number of times. This sequence joins TRBV7-9 and TRBJ1-1; no reliable D call. Germline CDR1 and CDR2: SEHNR and FQNEAQ (reference sequence). The CDR3 contains 13 residues. V lost 5 bases and J 6 bases, leaving 13 bases between the germline ends. The CDR3 DNA is TGTGCCAGCAGCAACCGAGAGTTTCCTGAAGCTTTCTTT. It is translated as CASSNREFPEAFF. Using reference TRBV7-9 and TRBJ1-1 for the parts outside the CDR3, the full variable domain is DTGVSQNPRHKITKRGQNVTFRCDPISEHNRLYWYRQTLGQGPEFLTYFQNEAQLEKSRLLSDRFSAERPKGSFSTLEIQRTEQGDSAMYLCASSNREFPEAFFGQGTRLTVV.

The CDR3 sequence: CASSRGASEAFF. The CDR3 DNA reads TGTGCCAGCAGCCGGGGGGCAAGTGAAGCTTTCTTT. This chain connects TRBV5-6 to TRBJ1-1; D is perhaps TRBD1 (6 bases). With 4 bases removed from V and 7 bases from J, the gap between germline ends came to 11 bases. This CDR3 spans 12 amino acids. Germline V gene sequence: CDR1 SGHDT, CDR2 YYEEEE. Drawing the rest from reference TRBV5-6 and TRBJ1-1, the complete variable domain is DAGVTQSPTHLIKTRGQQVTLRCSPKSGHDTVSWYQQALGQGPQFIFQYYEEEERQRGNFPDRFSGHQFPNYSSELNVNALLLGDSALYLCASSRGASEAFFGQGTRLTVV.

The rearrangement links TRBV25-1 to TRBJ2-1; D may be TRBD1 or TRBD2 (5 bases each). CDR3 length: 16 residues. The ends were cut back, 2 bases at V and 3 bases at J, with 14 bases in the middle. Germline CDR1 is MGHDK and CDR2 is SYGVNS. The CDR3 coding sequence is TGTGCCAGCAGTGAAGTAGGGACCTACGACTACAATGAGCAGTTCTTC. Amino acid sequence: CASSEVGTYDYNEQFF.

V and J are TRBV5-5 and TRBJ2-7; 7 bases agree with TRBD1. The J segment lost 4 bases and the V segment lost 4 bases, leaving 5 bases of the junction unmatched. CDR3 length equals 13 residues. Per the germline V gene, CDR1 is SGHKS and CDR2 is YYEKEE (reference sequence). The CDR3 loop is CASSLGQLYEQYF. The CDR3 DNA is TGTGCCAGCAGCCTGGGACAGCTTTACGAGCAGTACTTC.

This chain uses TRBV7-2 with TRBJ2-5, with D perhaps matching TRBD2 (5 bases). CDR1 is SGHTA, CDR2 FQGNSA, per germline. The V and J ends lost 5 bases and 2 bases respectively, with 12 bases between them. The CDR3 length is 14 residues. The CDR3 spells CASSQTPGQETQYF. For the CDR3, the DNA is TGTGCCAGCAGCCAGACTCCGGGACAAGAGACCCAGTACTTC.

The chain links TRBV4-2 to TRBJ2-2; the D is unclear. The V gene lost 0 bases and the J gene lost 1 base, with 6 bases spanning the gap. CDR1 is LGHNA and CDR2 is YNFKEQ in the germline V gene. The CDR3 consists of 15 residues. CDR3 DNA: TGTGCCAGCAGCCAAGACCCAGGGAACACCGGGGAGCTGTTTTTT. This translates into CASSQDPGNTGELFF.